These 27 T cell receptor beta chains came from one sample sequenced in a study of blood T cells in healthy people across ages. The use of a sample-barcoded 5' primer and a J-beta primer mix characterized a second PCR of roughly 6 to 11 cycles. One entry per CDR3 protein, called by TCRdb with MiXCR from the 5' RACE reads. The table includes 1.6 million or so distinct CDR3 sequences, around 36% detected once. The sample consisted of blood. These receptors were obtained from a woman aged 30 to 39 in good health.

Comments on this clonotype: Relative to the germline gene, one junction end is altered; a read error may explain this. The rearrangement links TRBV9 to TRBJ2-1; 10 nucleotides match TRBD2. The germline CDR1 and CDR2 sequences are SGDLS and YYNGEE. The CDR3 consists of 15 residues. Here the CDR3 reads CASSVAGTSGNGQFF. The CDR3 nucleotides read TGTGCCAGCAGCGTAGCCGGAACTAGCGGGAATGGGCAGTTCTTC.

With regard to this clonotype: A read error is possible here, since a much larger clone lies one base away. The CDR3 bases are TGCGCCAGCAGCCAATGGTCGGGGGGGCCTTCTCTCTATAAGCAGTTCTTC. It codes for CASSQWSGGPSLYKQFF. The chain uses TRBV4-1 and TRBJ2-1; 8 bases map to TRBD2. The CDR3 length is 17 residues. After removal of 2 bases from V and 11 bases from J, the junction contained 17 bases not matched to a gene. The germline V gene encodes CDR1 MGHRA and CDR2 YSYEKL.

This clonotype was detected ten times or more. The rearrangement uses TRBV7-3 and TRBJ2-3; D possibly uses TRBD1 or TRBD2 (5 bases each). The germline V gene has CDR1 SGHTA and CDR2 FQGTGA. Trimming took off 3 bases at V and 2 bases at J, with 9 bases between the two ends. This CDR3 has 14 amino acids. Here the CDR3 reads CASSLGRHTDTQYF. In DNA form, the CDR3 reads TGTGCCAGCAGCTTGGGACGACACACAGATACGCAGTATTTT. Full variable domain (remainder filled in from reference TRBV7-3 and TRBJ2-3): GAGVSQTPSNKVTEKGKYVELRCDPISGHTALYWYRQSLGQGPEFLIYFQGTGAADDSGLPNDRFFAVRPEGSVSTLKIQRTERGDSAVYLCASSLGRHTDTQYFGPGTRLTVL.

V is TRBV5-1 and J is TRBJ2-3; D unresolved. V was clipped by 1 base and J by 4 bases, with 10 bases between them. CDR3 length equals 14 residues. Germline assignment: CDR1 SGHRS and CDR2 YFSETQ. CDR3 sequence (DNA): TGCGCCAGCAGCTTGATGGTAGGTCCAGATACGCAGTATTTT. This gives the protein CASSLMVGPDTQYF.

This chain joins TRBV21-1 and TRBJ2-5; the DNA was not compared with TRBD2, the D call given in the table. The J call is in doubt because the DNA end fits TRBJ2-7 better. TRBV21-1 has pseudogene status. This CDR3 contains 14 residues. The CDR3 bases are TGTGCCAGCAGCAAAGTTGGAGCGTGGGACGAGCAGTACTTC. Protein sequence: CASSKVGAWDEQYF.

A few counts support this clonotype. The chain carries TRBV29-1 and TRBJ1-2; D not resolved. Trimming left V 7 bases short and J 6 bases short, with 15 bases between. The CDR3 sequence is 12 residues long. Germline-derived CDR1 and CDR2 are SQVTM and ANQGSEA. The CDR3 nucleotides read TGCAGCGGGTCCAGTTCCAGCGATGGCTACACCTTC. The encoded protein is CSGSSSSDGYTF.

The chain uses TRBV6-6 and TRBJ1-2; 8 nucleotides line up with TRBD1. The CDR3 runs to 15 residues. Germline assignment: CDR1 MNHNY and CDR2 SVGAGI (reference sequence). V was clipped by 5 bases and J by 1 base; unmatched bases: 6. This CDR3 is CASSAQGASNYGYTF. CDR3 nucleotides: TGTGCCAGCAGTGCCCAGGGGGCGAGTAACTATGGCTACACCTTC.

V usage is TRBV7-6 and J usage is TRBJ2-7; TRBD2 is a possible D gene (6 bases). This CDR3 comprises 16 residues. V was clipped by 1 base and J by 6 bases, with 19 bases between them. CDR1 is SGHVS and CDR2 is FNYEAQ in the germline V gene. The CDR3 nucleotides read TGTGCCAGCAGCTTAGTCCCCGGCGGGGAGATCTGCGAGCAGTACTTC. This translates into CASSLVPGGEICEQYF.

This rearrangement joins TRBV5-1 to TRBJ2-1, with 12 bases aligning to TRBD2. The CDR3 has 16 amino acids. Unmatched junction bases numbered 9, after V lost 3 bases and J lost 8 bases. Germline lookup yields CDR1 SGHRS and CDR2 YFSETQ. CDR3 nucleotides: TGCGCCAGCAGCTCCATGACTAGCGGGGGAGGCTATGAGCAGTTCTTC. Its translation is CASSSMTSGGGYEQFF. Together with reference TRBV5-1 and TRBJ2-1, the CDR3 gives the full variable domain: KAGVTQTPRYLIKTRGQQVTLSCSPISGHRSVSWYQQTPGQGLQFLFEYFSETQRNKGNFPGRFSGRQFSNSRSEMNVSTLELGDSALYLCASSSMTSGGGYEQFFGPGTRLTVL.

This clonotype has at least ten counts. The chain joins TRBV29-1 to TRBJ2-5; D might be TRBD2 (6 bases). The CDR3 sequence is 14 residues long. V lost 7 bases and J lost 7, with 22 bases in between. Germline values: CDR1 SQVTM, CDR2 ANQGSEA. The CDR3 protein is CSAADGSAPGTQYF. Here the CDR3 DNA reads TGCAGCGCCGCGGACGGGAGCGCTCCAGGGACCCAGTACTTC.

This clonotype was recorded many times. The V and J genes are TRBV27 and TRBJ2-5; no clear D gene. The CDR3 is 12 amino acids. Germline CDR1 MNHEY, CDR2 SMNVEV (reference sequence). Trimming shortened V by 4 bases and J by 6 bases, and 9 bases separated the two germline ends. CDR3 amino acids: CASSSSGQTQYF. CDR3 DNA sequence: TGTGCCAGCAGTTCCTCGGGTCAGACCCAGTACTTC.

The chain joins TRBV2 to TRBJ1-6, with unresolved D. Germline CDR1 is SNHLY and CDR2 is FYNNEI. This CDR3 has 14 amino acids. V lost 7 bases to trimming and J lost 1 base, with 8 bases between them. DNA for the CDR3: TGTGCCAGCACCGGAAATTCCTATAATTCACCCCTCCACTTT. Its protein product is CASTGNSYNSPLHF.

The chain carries TRBV20-1 and TRBJ2-1; 8 nucleotides agree with TRBD2. The junction had 15 bases not matched to a gene; V was cut back by 3 bases and J by 8 bases. Germline values: CDR1 DFQATT, CDR2 SNEGSKA (reference sequence). The CDR3 has 16 residues. DNA of the CDR3: TGCAGTGCTAGGGGCGCAGCAGCGGGAGATATATATGAGCAGTTCTTC. This gives the protein CSARGAAAGDIYEQFF.

In this sample, this clonotype turned up a few times. The chain employs TRBV20-1 and TRBJ2-2; 10 positions agree with TRBD2. This CDR3 has 16 amino acids. Germline assignment: CDR1 DFQATT and CDR2 SNEGSKA (reference sequence). Trimming removed 2 bases from V and 4 bases from J; junction bases left unmatched: 7. The CDR3 sequence is CSARTSSGGGTGELFF. CDR3 nucleotide sequence: TGCAGTGCTAGAACCTCTAGCGGGGGTGGCACCGGGGAGCTGTTTTTT.

This clonotype was seen a few times. The V call is TRBV5-1, the J call TRBJ2-7; D may be TRBD2 (6 bases). Trimming left V 0 bases short and J 3 bases short, with 13 bases between. Germline V gene lookup returns CDR1 SGHRS and CDR2 YFSETQ. The CDR3 extends over 15 amino acids. CDR3 in DNA: TGCGCCAGCAGCTTGGTGTCCTGGGGGGACTACGAGCAGTACTTC. It specifies CASSLVSWGDYEQYF.

This clonotype has more than one count but fewer than ten. The rearrangement uses TRBV5-1 and TRBJ1-1, with D tentatively TRBD1 (5 bases). The germline CDR1 and CDR2 sequences are SGHRS and YFSETQ. The CDR3 contains 13 residues. V dropped 0 bases and J dropped 7 bases, with 10 bases sitting between them. This chain's CDR3 is CASSLERDSEAFF. The CDR3 DNA follows: TGCGCCAGCAGCTTGGAACGAGACAGTGAAGCTTTCTTT. Filled out from reference TRBV5-1 and TRBJ1-1, the complete variable domain reads KAGVTQTPRYLIKTRGQQVTLSCSPISGHRSVSWYQQTPGQGLQFLFEYFSETQRNKGNFPGRFSGRQFSNSRSEMNVSTLELGDSALYLCASSLERDSEAFFGQGTRLTVV.

The genes are TRBV7-3 and TRBJ2-1; D perhaps matches TRBD2 (5 bases). The CDR3 length is 15 residues. Germline V gene lookup returns CDR1 SGHTA and CDR2 FQGTGA. V lost 1 base and J lost 7, with 14 bases in between. The CDR3 coding sequence is TGTGCCAGCAGCTTAAGAGGGCAACGGGGAAATGAGCAGTTCTTC. It translates to CASSLRGQRGNEQFF.

Of note for this clonotype: A junction boundary mismatches the germline segment, possibly from a read error. The chain employs TRBV7-8 and TRBJ2-4; D gene uncertain. The CDR3 is made up of 12 amino acids. Germline V lookup: CDR1 SGHVS, CDR2 FQNEAQ. The DNA for the CDR3 is TGTGTCAGCAGCTTAGACGGGAACATTCAGTACTTC. Its translation is CVSSLDGNIQYF.

This clonotype was seen ten or more times. V gene TRBV20-1 combines with J gene TRBJ2-7; D possibly corresponds to TRBD1 (6 bases). From germline, CDR1 is DFQATT and CDR2 SNEGSKA (reference sequence). The CDR3 is 13 amino acids. Trimming shortened V by 5 bases and J by 2 bases, and 13 bases separated the two germline ends. The CDR3: CSAGRDTPYEQYF. In nucleotides, the CDR3 is TGCAGTGCTGGCCGGGACACCCCCTACGAGCAGTACTTC.

The rearrangement uses TRBV5-1 and TRBJ2-7, with D tentatively TRBD2 (6 bases). This CDR3 has 15 residues. CDR1 SGHRS and CDR2 YFSETQ come from the germline V gene. V lost 4 bases to trimming and J lost 1 base, with 15 bases between them. CDR3 bases: TGCGCCAGCAGCGCAGTCGGGGGTTGGTCCTACGAGCAGTACTTC. As protein: CASSAVGGWSYEQYF.

The V gene is TRBV3-1, the J gene TRBJ2-6; D remains unclear. Per the germline V gene, CDR1 is LGHDT and CDR2 is YNNKEL (reference sequence). The CDR3 sequence is 15 residues long. V shed 3 bases and J shed 4 bases, with 10 bases lying between them. In DNA, the CDR3 is TGTGCCAGCAGCCATAGGTTGGCCGGGGCCAACGTCCTGACTTTC. The encoded protein is CASSHRLAGANVLTF.

This clonotype has only a few counts. The chain employs TRBV20-1 and TRBJ2-7; tentative D call: TRBD1 (7 bases). The germline CDR1 and CDR2 sequences are DFQATT and SNEGSKA (reference sequence). The ends were cut back, 3 bases at V and 7 bases at J, with 13 bases in the middle. The CDR3 totals 12 residues. CDR3: CSARRDSREQYF. The CDR3 bases are TGCAGTGCTAGGCGGGACAGTCGGGAGCAGTACTTC.

This clonotype was seen more than once but under ten times. This chain connects TRBV9 to TRBJ2-3; the D is unclear. There are 16 residues in the CDR3. V lost 3 bases and J lost 3, with 17 bases in between. Germline CDR1 reads SGDLS; CDR2 reads YYNGEE. CDR3 residues: CASSDTRTRRTDTQYF. The CDR3 nucleotides are TGTGCCAGCAGCGATACCAGAACCCGTCGGACAGATACGCAGTATTTT.

As DNA, the CDR3 is TGTGCCAGCAGCGGCACCCTTGGGGCAAGCTCCTACAATGAGCAGTTCTTC. This translates into CASSGTLGASSYNEQFF. The chain couples TRBV7-9 to TRBJ2-1, with D possibly matching TRBD1 (5 bases). Germline V lookup: CDR1 SEHNR, CDR2 FQNEAQ (reference sequence). Deletions cut 5 bases from V and 0 bases from J, with 17 bases between. The CDR3 loop spans 17 amino acids.

This clonotype was seen a few times. The chain uses TRBV15 and TRBJ2-4; maybe TRBD1 (5 bases). With the DNA end fitting TRBJ2-7 better, the J assignment may be wrong. CDR1 and CDR2 from the germline V gene are LNHNV and YYDKDF (reference sequence). The CDR3 length is 15 residues. CDR3 in amino acids: CATSFLETAPYEQYF. CDR3 sequence (DNA): TGTGCCACCAGCTTTCTCGAGACAGCACCTTACGAGCAGTACTTC.

This clonotype was recorded a few times. The V and J genes are TRBV4-2 and TRBJ2-4; D might be TRBD1 or TRBD2, each matching 5 bases. This CDR3 comprises 19 residues. Germline V lookup: CDR1 LGHNA, CDR2 YNFKEQ. Trimming took 0 bases from V and 1 from J, leaving 19 bases between them. CDR3 region: CASSQDLGTLRRAKNIQYF. The CDR3 DNA follows: TGTGCCAGCAGCCAAGACCTTGGGACGCTACGGAGGGCCAAAAACATTCAGTACTTC.

The V call is TRBV29-1, the J call TRBJ1-1; D gene uncertain. V lost 4 bases and J lost 1, with 7 bases in between. CDR3 length equals 12 residues. Germline-derived CDR1 and CDR2 are SQVTM and ANQGSEA. DNA for the CDR3: TGCAGCGTTGGGGCTGAGAACACTGAAGCTTTCTTT. Translating gives CSVGAENTEAFF.